The clone carrying this TCR beta chain appeared many times. The antigen is unknown. This entry is derived from a study of T-cell reconstitution after alpha-beta-depleted transplantation in children. Preparation of the TCRbeta library used unique molecular identifiers. In TCRdb, the PCR reads were re-called with MiXCR into one record per CDR3 protein. Altogether around 450,000 distinct CDR3 sequences are present, under 12% being singletons, with the ten largest covering around 2.2%. Study findings and constraints: Elevated TCRbeta diversity at day 60 was traced, in some patients, to surviving recipient T cells and thymic progenitors. After one year, T-cell counts and TCRbeta diversity mostly came from new T cells. In patients about two months after transplant, alpha-beta T cells reportedly arose from several hundred expanded graft clones.

The length of the CDR3 is 17 residues. The V end was cut by 1 base, the J end by 6 bases, with 19 bases between. Germline lookup yields CDR1 MGHRA and CDR2 YSYEKL. V and J are TRBV4-1 and TRBJ1-5; tentative D call: TRBD1 (5 bases). This TCR was sampled from a child younger than 10 with inherited bone marrow failure, due to receive a stem cell transplant. This specimen consisted of PBMCs, obtained before TCRalphabeta/CD19-depleted stem cell transplant. The CDR3 loop is CASSQAQGGTGSQPQHF. The CDR3, as DNA: TGCGCCAGCAGCCAAGCCCAGGGAGGAACGGGCAGTCAGCCCCAGCATTTT.